This TCR beta chain was captured in a study of cytomegalovirus exposure and HLA in healthy donors. Libraries were prepared by immunoSEQ multiplex PCR; TCRdb keeps only in-frame clonotypes and omits some of them. The sample lists 55,000 to 75,000 clones; 91% were seen once. The germline V gene encodes CDR1 GTSNPN and CDR2 SVGIG (reference sequence). V gave up 8 bases and J gave up 2 bases, with 12 bases separating them. This CDR3 is built from 12 residues. This TCR came from a young man in good health and CMV-seronegative. V and J are TRBV30 and TRBJ1-1; D might be TRBD1 (5 bases). The specimen was PBMCs. The CDR3 region has the DNA TGTGCCAGCTATAGGGGAAACACTGAAGCTTTCTTT. Encoded protein: CASYRGNTEAFF.